These 8 T cell receptor beta chains were all obtained from the same sample, sequenced in a study of cytomegalovirus exposure and HLA in healthy donors. Primers included in the PCR were 60 Vbeta and 13 Jbeta primers. Sequenced by immunoSEQ multiplex PCR; TCRdb stores in-frame clones only, minus some. The sample includes about 120,000 clones, 60% to 85% of them seen just once. Specimen: PBMCs. All receptors derive from a human donor in good health.

The chain uses TRBV29-1 and TRBJ2-7, with TRBD1 matching 8 bases. V was clipped by 6 bases and J by 6 bases; unmatched bases: 7. The CDR3 has 12 amino acids. The germline V gene has CDR1 SQVTM and CDR2 ANQGSEA. The CDR3 sequence: CSVRTGIAEQYF. CDR3 sequence (DNA): TGCAGCGTAAGGACAGGGATAGCCGAGCAGTACTTC.

The table lists this clone with a count of one. The chain recombines TRBV6-5 with TRBJ1-4; 10 bases are a match to TRBD1. CDR1 and CDR2 from the germline V gene are MNHEY and SVGAGI. Trimming took 5 bases from V and 7 from J; bases not matched to a gene: 7. The CDR3 sequence is 15 residues long. CDR3 protein: CASSPRTGGVEKLFF. The CDR3 DNA reads as TGTGCCAGCAGTCCCCGGACAGGGGGAGTTGAAAAACTGTTTTTT.

The chain carries TRBV18 and TRBJ2-5, with D possibly being TRBD1 (6 bases). Trimming pared 1 base from V and 3 bases from J, leaving 6 bases between. Germline CDR1 is KGHSH and CDR2 is LQKENI. The CDR3 is 13 residues long. As DNA, the CDR3 is TGTGCCAGCTCACCACGGACAGAAGAGACCCAGTACTTC. It specifies CASSPRTEETQYF.

V and J are TRBV2 and TRBJ1-2, with unresolved D. Germline loops: CDR1 SNHLY, CDR2 FYNNEI. The V end lost 6 bases, the J end lost 11 bases, and 16 bases lay between the germline ends. This CDR3 contains 12 residues. The CDR3 spells CASSSRYVDYTF. The CDR3 nucleotides read TGTGCCAGCAGCTCCCGGTACGTTGATTACACCTTC. The whole variable domain, filled in from reference TRBV2 and TRBJ1-2, reads EPEVTQTPSHQVTQMGQEVILRCVPISNHLYFYWYRQILGQKVEFLVSFYNNEISEKSEIFDDQFSVERPDGSNFTLKIRSTKLEDSAMYFCASSSRYVDYTFGSGTRLTVV.

The V and J genes are TRBV2 and TRBJ2-2, with D possibly TRBD1 on 5 matching bases. This CDR3 contains 17 residues. V was shortened by 2 bases and J by 0 bases, with 13 bases between the two germline ends. Germline lookup yields CDR1 SNHLY and CDR2 FYNNEI. The CDR3 DNA reads TGTGCCAGCAGTGAAAAGGGGCAGAACGCGAACACCGGGGAGCTGTTTTTT. It is translated as CASSEKGQNANTGELFF. The full variable domain, rest sourced from reference TRBV2 and TRBJ2-2, is EPEVTQTPSHQVTQMGQEVILRCVPISNHLYFYWYRQILGQKVEFLVSFYNNEISEKSEIFDDQFSVERPDGSNFTLKIRSTKLEDSAMYFCASSEKGQNANTGELFFGEGSRLTVL.

This clone was recorded a few times. V gene TRBV4-1 combines with J gene TRBJ2-1; no clear D. Germline CDR1 and CDR2: MGHRA and YSYEKL. V dropped 0 bases and J dropped 3 bases, with 9 bases sitting between them. The CDR3 length is 15 residues. Here the CDR3 reads CASSQEGPRYNEQFF. CDR3 in DNA: TGCGCCAGCAGCCAAGAGGGCCCCCGCTACAATGAGCAGTTCTTC.

The CDR3 protein is CASRYQGSRLNTDTQYF. CDR3 bases: TGTGCCAGCAGGTACCAGGGGTCGCGGCTTAACACAGATACGCAGTATTTT. V is TRBV2 and J is TRBJ2-3, with D maybe TRBD1 (6 bases). The CDR3 contains 17 residues. The V gene lost 6 bases and the J gene lost 2 bases, with 21 bases spanning the gap. Germline CDR1 reads SNHLY; CDR2 reads FYNNEI.

The chain carries TRBV9 and TRBJ1-6; D remains unclear. The CDR3 totals 16 residues. V was cut by 0 bases and J by 8 bases, with 15 bases left in between. Germline V gene lookup returns CDR1 SGDLS and CDR2 YYNGEE. The CDR3 loop reads CASSVDVYPSYSPLHF. As DNA, the CDR3 is TGTGCCAGCAGCGTAGACGTCTATCCCTCTTATTCACCCCTCCACTTT.